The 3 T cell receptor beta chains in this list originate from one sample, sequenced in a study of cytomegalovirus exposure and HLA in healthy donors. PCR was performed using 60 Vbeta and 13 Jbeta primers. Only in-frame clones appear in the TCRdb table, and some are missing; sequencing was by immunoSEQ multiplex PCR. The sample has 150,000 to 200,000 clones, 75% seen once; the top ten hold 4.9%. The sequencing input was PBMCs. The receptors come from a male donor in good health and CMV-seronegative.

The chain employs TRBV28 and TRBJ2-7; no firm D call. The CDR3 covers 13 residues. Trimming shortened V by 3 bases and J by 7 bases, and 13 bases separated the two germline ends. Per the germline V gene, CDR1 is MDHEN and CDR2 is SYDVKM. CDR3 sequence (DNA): TGTGCCAGCAGTTTTATCGGAGACCGGGAGCAGTACTTC. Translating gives CASSFIGDREQYF.

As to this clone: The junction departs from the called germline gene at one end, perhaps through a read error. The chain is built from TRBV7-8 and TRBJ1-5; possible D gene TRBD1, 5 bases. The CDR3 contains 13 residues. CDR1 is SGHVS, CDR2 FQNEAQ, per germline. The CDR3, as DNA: TGTGCCAGCAGCTTACAGGGCAACCAGCCCCAGCATTTT. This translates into CASSLQGNQPQHF.

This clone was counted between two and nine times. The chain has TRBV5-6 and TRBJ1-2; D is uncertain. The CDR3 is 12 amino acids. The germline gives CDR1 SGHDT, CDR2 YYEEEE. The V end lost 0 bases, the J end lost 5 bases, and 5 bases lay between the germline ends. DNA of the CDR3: TGTGCCAGCAGCTTGGCTGAGTATGGCTACACCTTC. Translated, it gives CASSLAEYGYTF.